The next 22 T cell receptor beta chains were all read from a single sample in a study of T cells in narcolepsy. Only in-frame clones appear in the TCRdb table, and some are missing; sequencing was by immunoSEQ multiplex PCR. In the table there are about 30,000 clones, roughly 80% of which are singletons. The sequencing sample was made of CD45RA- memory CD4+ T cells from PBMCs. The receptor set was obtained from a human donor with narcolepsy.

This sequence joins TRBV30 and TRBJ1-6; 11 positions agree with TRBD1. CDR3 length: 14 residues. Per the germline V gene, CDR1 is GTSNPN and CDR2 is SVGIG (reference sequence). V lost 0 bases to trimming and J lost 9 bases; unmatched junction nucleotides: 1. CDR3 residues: CAWSVGTGGSPLHF. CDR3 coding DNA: TGTGCCTGGAGTGTGGGGACAGGGGGTTCACCCCTCCACTTT.

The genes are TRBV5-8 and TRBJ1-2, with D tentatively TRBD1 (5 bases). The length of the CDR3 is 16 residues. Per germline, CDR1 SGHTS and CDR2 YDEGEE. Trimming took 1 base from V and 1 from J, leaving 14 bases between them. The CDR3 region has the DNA TGTGCCAGCAGCTTGTTCTCGGGGCAGGATAACTATGGCTACACCTTC. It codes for CASSLFSGQDNYGYTF. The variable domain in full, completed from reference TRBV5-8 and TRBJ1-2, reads EAGVTQSPTHLIKTRGQQATLRCSPISGHTSVYWYQQALGLGLQFLLWYDEGEERNRGNFPPRFSGRQFPNYSSELNVNALELEDSALYLCASSLFSGQDNYGYTFGSGTRLTVV.

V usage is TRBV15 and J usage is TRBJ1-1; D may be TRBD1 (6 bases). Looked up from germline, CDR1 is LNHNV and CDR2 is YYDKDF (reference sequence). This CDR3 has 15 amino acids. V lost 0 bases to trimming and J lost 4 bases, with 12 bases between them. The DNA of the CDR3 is TGTGCCACCAGCAGAGATCCTGACAGGATCACTGAAGCTTTCTTT. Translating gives CATSRDPDRITEAFF.

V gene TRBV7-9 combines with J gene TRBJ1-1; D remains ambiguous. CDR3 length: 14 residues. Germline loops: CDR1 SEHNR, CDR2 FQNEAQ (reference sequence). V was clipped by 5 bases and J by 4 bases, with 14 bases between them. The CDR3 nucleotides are TGTGCCAGCAGCAGCCGCCGGGCCGGCACTGAAGCTTTCTTT. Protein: CASSSRRAGTEAFF.

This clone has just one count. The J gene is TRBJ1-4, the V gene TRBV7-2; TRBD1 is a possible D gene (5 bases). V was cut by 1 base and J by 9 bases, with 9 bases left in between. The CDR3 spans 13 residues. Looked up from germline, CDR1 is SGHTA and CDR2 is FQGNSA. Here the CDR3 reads CASSLDAGQKLFF. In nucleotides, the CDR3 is TGTGCCAGCAGCTTAGACGCGGGGCAAAAACTGTTTTTT.

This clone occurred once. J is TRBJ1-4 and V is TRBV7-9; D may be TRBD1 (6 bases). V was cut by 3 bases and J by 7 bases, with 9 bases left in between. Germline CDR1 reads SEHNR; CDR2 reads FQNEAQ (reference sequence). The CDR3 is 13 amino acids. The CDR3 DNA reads TGTGCCAGCAGCTTTGCAGGGGTTGAAAAACTGTTTTTT. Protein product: CASSFAGVEKLFF.

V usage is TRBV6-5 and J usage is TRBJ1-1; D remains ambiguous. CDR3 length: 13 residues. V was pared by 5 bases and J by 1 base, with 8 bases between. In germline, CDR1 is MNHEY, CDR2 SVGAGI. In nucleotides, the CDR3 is TGTGCCAGCAGTCGAGACGGGAACACTGAAGCTTTCTTT. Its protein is CASSRDGNTEAFF.

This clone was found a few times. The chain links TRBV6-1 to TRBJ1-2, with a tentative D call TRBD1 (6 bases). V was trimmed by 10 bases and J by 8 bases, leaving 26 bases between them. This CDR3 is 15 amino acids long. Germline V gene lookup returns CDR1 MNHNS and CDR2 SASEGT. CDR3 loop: CATGASPTGAVGYTF. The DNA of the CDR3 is TGTGCCACCGGCGCATCACCGACAGGTGCGGTCGGCTACACCTTC.

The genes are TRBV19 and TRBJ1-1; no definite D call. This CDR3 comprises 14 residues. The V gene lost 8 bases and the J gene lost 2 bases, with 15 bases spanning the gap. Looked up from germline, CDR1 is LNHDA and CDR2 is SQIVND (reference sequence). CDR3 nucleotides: TGTGCCAGTCACTACTTCGGGTCCAACACTGAAGCTTTCTTT. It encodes CASHYFGSNTEAFF.

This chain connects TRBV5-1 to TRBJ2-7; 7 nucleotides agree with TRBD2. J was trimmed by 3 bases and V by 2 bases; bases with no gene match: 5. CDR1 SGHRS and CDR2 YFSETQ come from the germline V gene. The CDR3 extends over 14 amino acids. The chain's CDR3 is CASSFGLGDYEQYF. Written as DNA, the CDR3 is TGCGCCAGCAGCTTCGGACTAGGGGACTACGAGCAGTACTTC. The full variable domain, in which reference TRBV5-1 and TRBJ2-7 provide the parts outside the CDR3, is KAGVTQTPRYLIKTRGQQVTLSCSPISGHRSVSWYQQTPGQGLQFLFEYFSETQRNKGNFPGRFSGRQFSNSRSEMNVSTLELGDSALYLCASSFGLGDYEQYFGPGTRLTVT.

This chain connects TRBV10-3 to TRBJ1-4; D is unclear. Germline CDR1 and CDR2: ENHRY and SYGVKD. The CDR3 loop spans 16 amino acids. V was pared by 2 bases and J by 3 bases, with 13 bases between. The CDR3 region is CAISERDATSNEKLFF. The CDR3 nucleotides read TGTGCCATCAGTGAGCGAGACGCCACTTCTAATGAAAAACTGTTTTTT.

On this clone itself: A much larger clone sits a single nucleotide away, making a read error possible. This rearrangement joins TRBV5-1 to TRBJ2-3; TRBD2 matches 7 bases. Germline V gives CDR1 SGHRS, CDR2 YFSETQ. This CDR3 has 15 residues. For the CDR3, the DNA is TGCGCCCGCAGCTTGGATGGGGGGGGCACAGATACGCAGTATTTT. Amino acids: CARSLDGGGTDTQYF.

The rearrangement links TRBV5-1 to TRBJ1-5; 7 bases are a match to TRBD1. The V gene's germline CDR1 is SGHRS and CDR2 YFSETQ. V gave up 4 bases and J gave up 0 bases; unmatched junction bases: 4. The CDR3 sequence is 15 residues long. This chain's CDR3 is CASSLGTDSNQPQHF. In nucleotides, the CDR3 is TGCGCCAGCAGCCTGGGGACAGATAGCAATCAGCCCCAGCATTTT.

CDR3 in DNA: TGTGCCAGCAGCTTGGTGGGAGGGGCTGAAGCTTTCTTT. It is translated as CASSLVGGAEAFF. The rearrangement links TRBV5-4 to TRBJ1-1; D possibly corresponds to TRBD1 (5 bases). From germline, CDR1 is SGHNT and CDR2 YYREEE (reference sequence). V was pared by 0 bases and J by 6 bases, with 9 bases between. This CDR3 has 13 residues.

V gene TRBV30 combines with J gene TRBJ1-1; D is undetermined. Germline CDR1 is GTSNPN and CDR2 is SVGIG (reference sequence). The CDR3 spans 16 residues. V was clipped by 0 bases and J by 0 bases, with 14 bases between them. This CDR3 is CAWSVSRLIVNTEAFF. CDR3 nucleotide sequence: TGTGCCTGGAGTGTCTCCCGTCTCATAGTGAACACTGAAGCTTTCTTT.

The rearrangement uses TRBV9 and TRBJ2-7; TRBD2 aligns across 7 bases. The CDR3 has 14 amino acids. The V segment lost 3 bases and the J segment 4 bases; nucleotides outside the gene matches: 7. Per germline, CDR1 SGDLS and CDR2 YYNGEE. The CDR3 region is CASSETSDGYEQYF. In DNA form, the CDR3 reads TGTGCCAGCAGCGAAACTAGCGATGGGTACGAGCAGTACTTC.

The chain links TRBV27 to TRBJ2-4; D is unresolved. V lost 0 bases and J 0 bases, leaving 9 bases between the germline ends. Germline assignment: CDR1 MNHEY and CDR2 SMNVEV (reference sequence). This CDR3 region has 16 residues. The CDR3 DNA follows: TGTGCCAGCAGTTTATCGGCATGGACAGCCAAAAACATTCAGTACTTC. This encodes CASSLSAWTAKNIQYF.

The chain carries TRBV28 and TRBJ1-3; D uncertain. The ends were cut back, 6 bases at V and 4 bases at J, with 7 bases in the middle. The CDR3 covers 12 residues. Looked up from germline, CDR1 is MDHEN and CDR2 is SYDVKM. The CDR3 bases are TGTGCCAGCAGCCTGACCGGAAACACCATATATTTT. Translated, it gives CASSLTGNTIYF.

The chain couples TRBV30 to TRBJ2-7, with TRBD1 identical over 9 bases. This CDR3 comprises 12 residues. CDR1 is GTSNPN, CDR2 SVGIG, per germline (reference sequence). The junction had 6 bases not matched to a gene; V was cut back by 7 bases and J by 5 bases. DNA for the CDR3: TGTGCCTCGGGACAGGGAAGGAACGAGCAGTACTTC. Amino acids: CASGQGRNEQYF.

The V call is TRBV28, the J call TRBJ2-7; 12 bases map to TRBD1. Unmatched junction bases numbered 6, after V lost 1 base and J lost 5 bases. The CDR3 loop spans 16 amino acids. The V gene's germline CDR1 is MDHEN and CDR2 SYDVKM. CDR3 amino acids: CASSLYAGQGADEQYF. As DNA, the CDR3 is TGTGCCAGCAGTTTATATGCGGGACAGGGGGCGGACGAGCAGTACTTC.

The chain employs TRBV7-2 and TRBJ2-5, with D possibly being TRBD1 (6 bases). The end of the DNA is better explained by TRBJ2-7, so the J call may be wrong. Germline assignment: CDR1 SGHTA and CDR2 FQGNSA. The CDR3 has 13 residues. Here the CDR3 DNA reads TGTGCCAGCAGCTTAGGGGGGCTTTACGAGCAGTACTTC. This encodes CASSLGGLYEQYF.

This chain's CDR3 is CASSQKTDGLNEKLFF. CDR3 DNA: TGTGCCAGCAGCCAAAAAACCGACGGACTAAATGAAAAACTGTTTTTT. The chain couples TRBV11-2 to TRBJ1-4; D is unclear. CDR1 is SGHAT, CDR2 FQNNGV, per germline. Trimming shortened V by 5 bases and J by 5 bases, and 18 bases separated the two germline ends. The CDR3 extends over 16 amino acids.